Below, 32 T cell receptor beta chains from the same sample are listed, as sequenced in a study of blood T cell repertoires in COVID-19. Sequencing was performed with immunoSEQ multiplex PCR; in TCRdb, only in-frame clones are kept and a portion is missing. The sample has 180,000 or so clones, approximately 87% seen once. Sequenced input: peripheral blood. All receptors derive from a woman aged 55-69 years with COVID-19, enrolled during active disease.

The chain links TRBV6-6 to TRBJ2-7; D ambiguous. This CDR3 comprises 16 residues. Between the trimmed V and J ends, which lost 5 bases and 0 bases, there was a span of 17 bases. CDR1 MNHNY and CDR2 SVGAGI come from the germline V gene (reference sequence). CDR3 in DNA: TGTGCCAGCAGTCCAAAACCTGCTTCGAGCTCCTACGAGCAGTACTTC. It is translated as CASSPKPASSSYEQYF.

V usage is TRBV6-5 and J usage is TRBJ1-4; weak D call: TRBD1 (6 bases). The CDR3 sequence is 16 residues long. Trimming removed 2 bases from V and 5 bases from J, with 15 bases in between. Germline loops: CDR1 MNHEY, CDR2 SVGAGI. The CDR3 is CASSYGASGANEKLFF. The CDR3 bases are TGTGCCAGCAGTTACGGAGCATCAGGGGCCAATGAAAAACTGTTTTTT.

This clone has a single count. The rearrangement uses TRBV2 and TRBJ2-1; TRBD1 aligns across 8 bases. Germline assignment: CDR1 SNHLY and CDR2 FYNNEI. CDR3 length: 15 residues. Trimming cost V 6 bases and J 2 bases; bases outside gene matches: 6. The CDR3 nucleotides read TGTGCCAGCAGGGACGACAGGGGTCCCTACAATGAGCAGTTCTTC. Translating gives CASRDDRGPYNEQFF.

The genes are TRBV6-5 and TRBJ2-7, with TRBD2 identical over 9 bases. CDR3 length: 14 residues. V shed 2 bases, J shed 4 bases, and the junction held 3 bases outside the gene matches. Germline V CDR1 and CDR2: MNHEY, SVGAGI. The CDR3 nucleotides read TGTGCCAGCAGTTACGGCGGGAGGGAATACGAGCAGTACTTC. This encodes CASSYGGREYEQYF.

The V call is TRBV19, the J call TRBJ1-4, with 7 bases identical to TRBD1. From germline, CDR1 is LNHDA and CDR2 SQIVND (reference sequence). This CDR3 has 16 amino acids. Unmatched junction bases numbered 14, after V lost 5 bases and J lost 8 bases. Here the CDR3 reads CASSSPMTGIREKLFF. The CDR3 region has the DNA TGTGCCAGTAGTTCGCCGATGACAGGGATAAGGGAAAAACTGTTTTTT.

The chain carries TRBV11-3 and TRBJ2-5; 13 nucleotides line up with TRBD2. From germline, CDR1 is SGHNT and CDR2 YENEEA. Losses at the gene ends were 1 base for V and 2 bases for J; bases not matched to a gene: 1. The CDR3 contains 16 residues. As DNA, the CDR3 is TGTGCCAGCAGCTTAGTGGGACTAGCGGGGCAAGAGACCCAGTACTTC. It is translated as CASSLVGLAGQETQYF.

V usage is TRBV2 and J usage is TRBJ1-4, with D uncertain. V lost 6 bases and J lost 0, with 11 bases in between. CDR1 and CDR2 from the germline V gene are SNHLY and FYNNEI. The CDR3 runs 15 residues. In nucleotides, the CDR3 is TGTGCCAGCAGGCACAGCACATCAACTAATGAAAAACTGTTTTTT. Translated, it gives CASRHSTSTNEKLFF.

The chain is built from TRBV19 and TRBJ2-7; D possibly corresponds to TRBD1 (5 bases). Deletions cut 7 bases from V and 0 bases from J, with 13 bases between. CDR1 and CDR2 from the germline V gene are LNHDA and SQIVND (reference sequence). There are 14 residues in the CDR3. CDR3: CASNQNRNSYEQYF. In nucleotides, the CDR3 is TGTGCCAGTAACCAGAACAGGAACTCCTACGAGCAGTACTTC.

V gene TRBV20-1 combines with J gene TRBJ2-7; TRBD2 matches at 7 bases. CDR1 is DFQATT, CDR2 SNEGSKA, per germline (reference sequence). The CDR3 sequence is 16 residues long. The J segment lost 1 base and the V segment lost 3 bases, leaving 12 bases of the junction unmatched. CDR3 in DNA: TGCAGTGCTAGTCCCCTGGCTAGCGGTCAATCCTACGAGCAGTACTTC. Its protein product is CSASPLASGQSYEQYF.

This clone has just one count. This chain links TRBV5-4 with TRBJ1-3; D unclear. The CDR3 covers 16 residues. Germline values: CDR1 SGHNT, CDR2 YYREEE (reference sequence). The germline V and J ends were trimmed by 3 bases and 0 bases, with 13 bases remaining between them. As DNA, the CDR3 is TGTGCCAGCAGCTCGAGGACGGGGAGCTCTGGAAACACCATATATTTT. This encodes CASSSRTGSSGNTIYF.

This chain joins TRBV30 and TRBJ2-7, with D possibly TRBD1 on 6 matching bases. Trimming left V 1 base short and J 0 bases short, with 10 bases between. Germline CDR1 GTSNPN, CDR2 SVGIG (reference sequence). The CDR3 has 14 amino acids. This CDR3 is CAWSAGTLSYEQYF. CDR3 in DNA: TGTGCCTGGAGTGCCGGGACACTCTCCTACGAGCAGTACTTC.

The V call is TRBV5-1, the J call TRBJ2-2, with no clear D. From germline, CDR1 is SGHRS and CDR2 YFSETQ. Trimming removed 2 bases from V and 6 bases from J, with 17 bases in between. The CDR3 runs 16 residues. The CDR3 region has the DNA TGCGCCAGCAGCTTATTAATCCAGATTCGATCCGGGGAGCTGTTTTTT. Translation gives CASSLLIQIRSGELFF.

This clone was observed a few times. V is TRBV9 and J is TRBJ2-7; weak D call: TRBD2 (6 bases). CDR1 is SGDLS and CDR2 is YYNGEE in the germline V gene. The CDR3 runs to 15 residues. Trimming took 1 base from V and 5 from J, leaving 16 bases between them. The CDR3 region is CASSVKGGSSNEQYF. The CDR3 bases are TGTGCCAGCAGCGTAAAGGGAGGATCGTCTAACGAGCAGTACTTC.

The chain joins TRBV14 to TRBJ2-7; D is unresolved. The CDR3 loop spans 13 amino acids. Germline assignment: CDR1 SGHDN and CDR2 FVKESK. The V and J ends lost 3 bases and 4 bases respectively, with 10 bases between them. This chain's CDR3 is CASSQSVGYEQYF. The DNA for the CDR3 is TGTGCCAGCAGCCAGTCGGTCGGGTACGAGCAGTACTTC.

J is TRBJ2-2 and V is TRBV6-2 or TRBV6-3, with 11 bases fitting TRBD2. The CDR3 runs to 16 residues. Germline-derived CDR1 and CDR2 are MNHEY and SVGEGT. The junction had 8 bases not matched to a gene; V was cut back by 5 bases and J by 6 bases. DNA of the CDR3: TGTGCCAGCAGTCCGCTAGCGGGAGGTTACGCCGGGGAGCTGTTTTTT. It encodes CASSPLAGGYAGELFF.

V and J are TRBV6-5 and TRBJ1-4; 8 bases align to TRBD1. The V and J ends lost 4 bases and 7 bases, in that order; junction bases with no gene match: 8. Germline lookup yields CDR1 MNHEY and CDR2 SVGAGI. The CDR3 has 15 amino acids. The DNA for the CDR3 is TGTGCCAGCAGTTTTCGAATAACAGGGGGTGAAAAACTGTTTTTT. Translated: CASSFRITGGEKLFF.

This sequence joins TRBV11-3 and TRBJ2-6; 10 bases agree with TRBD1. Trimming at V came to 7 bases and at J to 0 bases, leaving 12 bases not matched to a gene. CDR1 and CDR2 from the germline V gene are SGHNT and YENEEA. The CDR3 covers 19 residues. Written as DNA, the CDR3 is TGTGCCAGCAATTCCGGCCGGGACAGGGGATTCTCTGGGGCCAACGTCCTGACTTTC. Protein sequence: CASNSGRDRGFSGANVLTF.

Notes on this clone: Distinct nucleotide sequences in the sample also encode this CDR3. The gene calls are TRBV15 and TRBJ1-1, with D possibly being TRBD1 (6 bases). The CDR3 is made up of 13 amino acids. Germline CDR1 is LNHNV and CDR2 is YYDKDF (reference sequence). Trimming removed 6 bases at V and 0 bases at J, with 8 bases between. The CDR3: CATSRDMNTEAFF. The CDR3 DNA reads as TGTGCCACCAGTCGGGACATGAACACTGAAGCTTTCTTT.

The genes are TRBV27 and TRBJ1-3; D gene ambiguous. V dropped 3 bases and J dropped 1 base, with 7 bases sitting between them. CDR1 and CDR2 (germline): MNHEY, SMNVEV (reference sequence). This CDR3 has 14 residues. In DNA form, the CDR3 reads TGTGCCAGCAGTTTGGGAGTTTCTGGAAACACCATATATTTT. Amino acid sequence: CASSLGVSGNTIYF.

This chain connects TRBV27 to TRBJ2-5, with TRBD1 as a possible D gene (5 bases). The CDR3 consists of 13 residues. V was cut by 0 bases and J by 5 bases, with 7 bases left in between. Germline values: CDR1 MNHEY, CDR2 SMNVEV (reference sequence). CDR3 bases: TGTGCCAGCAGTTTATCAAACAGGGAGACCCAGTACTTC. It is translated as CASSLSNRETQYF.

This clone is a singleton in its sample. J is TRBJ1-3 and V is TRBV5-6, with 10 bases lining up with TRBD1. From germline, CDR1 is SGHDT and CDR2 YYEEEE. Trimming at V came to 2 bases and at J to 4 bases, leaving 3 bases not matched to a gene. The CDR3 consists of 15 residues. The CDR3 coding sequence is TGTGCCAGCAGCTTCGACAGGGGGCAAGGAAACACCATATATTTT. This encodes CASSFDRGQGNTIYF.

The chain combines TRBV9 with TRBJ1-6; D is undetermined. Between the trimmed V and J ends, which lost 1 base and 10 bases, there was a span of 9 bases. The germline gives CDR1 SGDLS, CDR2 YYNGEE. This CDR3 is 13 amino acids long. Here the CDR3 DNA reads TGTGCCAGCAGCGTATCAAGCTCCTCACCCCTCCACTTT. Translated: CASSVSSSSPLHF. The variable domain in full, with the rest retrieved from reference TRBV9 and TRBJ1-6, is DSGVTQTPKHLITATGQRVTLRCSPRSGDLSVYWYQQSLDQGLQFLIQYYNGEERAKGNILERFSAQQFPDLHSELNLSSLELGDSALYFCASSVSSSSPLHFGNGTRLTVT.

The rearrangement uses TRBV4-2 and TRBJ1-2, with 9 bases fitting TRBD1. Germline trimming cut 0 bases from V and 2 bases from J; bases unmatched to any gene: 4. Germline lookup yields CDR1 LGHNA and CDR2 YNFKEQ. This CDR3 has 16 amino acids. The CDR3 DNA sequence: TGTGCCAGCAGCCAAGATAGTGGGACAGGGAACTATGGCTACACCTTC. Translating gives CASSQDSGTGNYGYTF.

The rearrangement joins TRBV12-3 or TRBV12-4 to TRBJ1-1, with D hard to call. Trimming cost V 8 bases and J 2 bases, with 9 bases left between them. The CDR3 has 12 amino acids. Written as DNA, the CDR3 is TGTGCCAGCCACCCGGGTAACACTGAAGCTTTCTTT. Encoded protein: CASHPGNTEAFF.

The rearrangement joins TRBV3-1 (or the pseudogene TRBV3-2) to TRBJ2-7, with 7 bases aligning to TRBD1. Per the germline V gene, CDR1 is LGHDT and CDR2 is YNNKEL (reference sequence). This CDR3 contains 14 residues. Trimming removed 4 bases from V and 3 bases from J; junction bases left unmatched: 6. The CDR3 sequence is CASSRQGKIYEQYF. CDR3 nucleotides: TGTGCCAGCAGCCGACAGGGTAAGATCTACGAGCAGTACTTC.

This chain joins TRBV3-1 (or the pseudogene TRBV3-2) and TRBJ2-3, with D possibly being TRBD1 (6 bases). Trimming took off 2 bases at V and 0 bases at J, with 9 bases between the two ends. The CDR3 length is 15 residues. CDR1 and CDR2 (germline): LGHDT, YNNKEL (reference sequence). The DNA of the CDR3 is TGTGCCAGCAGCCAATACAGGGCTAGCACAGATACGCAGTATTTT. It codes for CASSQYRASTDTQYF.

The CDR3 coding sequence is TGTGCCAGCAGCTTAGTTAGGCTAGCGGACAATGAGCAGTTCTTC. Translated, it gives CASSLVRLADNEQFF. The rearrangement joins TRBV7-9 to TRBJ2-1; 7 bases are a match to TRBD2. Trimming at V came to 1 base and at J to 5 bases, leaving 5 bases not matched to a gene. The CDR3 has 15 residues. CDR1 is SEHNR and CDR2 is FQNEAQ in the germline V gene (reference sequence).

This CDR3 is CASSLGQGGGYTF. CDR3 nucleotides: TGTGCCAGCAGCCTCGGACAGGGGGGAGGCTACACCTTC. The chain employs TRBV27 and TRBJ1-2; TRBD1 aligns across 10 bases. This CDR3 contains 13 residues. Germline CDR1 is MNHEY and CDR2 is SMNVEV (reference sequence). The V and J ends lost 6 bases and 8 bases, in that order; junction bases with no gene match: 6.

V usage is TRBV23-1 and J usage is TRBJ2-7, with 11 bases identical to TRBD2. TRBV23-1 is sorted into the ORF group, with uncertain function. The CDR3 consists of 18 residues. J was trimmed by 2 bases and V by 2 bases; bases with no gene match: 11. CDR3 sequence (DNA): TGCGCCAGCAGTCAACCAGGACTAGCGGGCTACAGGACCTACGAGCAGTACTTC. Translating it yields CASSQPGLAGYRTYEQYF.

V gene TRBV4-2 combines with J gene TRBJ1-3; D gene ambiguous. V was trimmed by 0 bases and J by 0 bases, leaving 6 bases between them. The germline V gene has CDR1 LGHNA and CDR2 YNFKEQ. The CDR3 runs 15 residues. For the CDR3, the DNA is TGTGCCAGCAGCCAAGAGGACTACTCTGGAAACACCATATATTTT. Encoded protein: CASSQEDYSGNTIYF.

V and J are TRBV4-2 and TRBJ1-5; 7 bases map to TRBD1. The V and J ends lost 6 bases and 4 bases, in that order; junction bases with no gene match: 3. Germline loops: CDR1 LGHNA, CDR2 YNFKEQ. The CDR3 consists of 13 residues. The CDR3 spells CASRGQLNQPQHF. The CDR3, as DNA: TGTGCCAGCAGGGGACAGCTAAATCAGCCCCAGCATTTT.

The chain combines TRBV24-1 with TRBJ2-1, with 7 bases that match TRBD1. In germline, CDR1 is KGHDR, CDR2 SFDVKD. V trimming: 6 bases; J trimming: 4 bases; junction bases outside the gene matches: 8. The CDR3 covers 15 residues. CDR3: CATSPRTGGYNEQFF. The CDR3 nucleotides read TGTGCCACCAGTCCAAGGACAGGCGGATACAATGAGCAGTTCTTC.